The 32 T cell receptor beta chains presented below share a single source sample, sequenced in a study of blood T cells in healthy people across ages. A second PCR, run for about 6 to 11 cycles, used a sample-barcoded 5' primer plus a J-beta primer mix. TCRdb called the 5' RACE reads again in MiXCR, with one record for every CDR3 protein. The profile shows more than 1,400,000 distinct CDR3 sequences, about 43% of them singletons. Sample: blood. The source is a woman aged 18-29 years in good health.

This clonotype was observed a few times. CDR3 in DNA: TGTGCCTGGAGTGGAGAGGGGGAAGCCTATGGCTACACCTTC. This gives the protein CAWSGEGEAYGYTF. This chain links TRBV30 with TRBJ1-2; D possibly corresponds to TRBD1 (6 bases). The CDR3 spans 14 residues. V was pared by 1 base and J by 4 bases, with 13 bases between. Germline V lookup: CDR1 GTSNPN, CDR2 SVGIG (reference sequence).

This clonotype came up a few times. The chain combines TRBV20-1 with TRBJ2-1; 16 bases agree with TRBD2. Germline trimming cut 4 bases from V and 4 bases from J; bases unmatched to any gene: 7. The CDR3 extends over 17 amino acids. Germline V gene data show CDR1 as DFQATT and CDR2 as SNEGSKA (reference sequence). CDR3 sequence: CSATGTSGRAVYNEQFF. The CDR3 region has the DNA TGCAGTGCTACCGGGACTAGCGGGAGGGCCGTATACAATGAGCAGTTCTTC.

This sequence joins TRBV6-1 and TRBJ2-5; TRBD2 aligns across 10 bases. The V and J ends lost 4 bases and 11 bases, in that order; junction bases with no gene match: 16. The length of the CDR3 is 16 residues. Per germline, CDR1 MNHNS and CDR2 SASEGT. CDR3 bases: TGTGCCAGCAGTGGCCTGCTAGCGGGAGTTCGGAATGAGCAGTACTTC. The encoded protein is CASSGLLAGVRNEQYF.

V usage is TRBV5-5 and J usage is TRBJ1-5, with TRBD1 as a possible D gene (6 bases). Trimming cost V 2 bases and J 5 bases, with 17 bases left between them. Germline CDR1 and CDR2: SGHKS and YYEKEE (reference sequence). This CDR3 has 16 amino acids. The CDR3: CASSFGGGGADQPQHF. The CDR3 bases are TGTGCCAGCAGCTTCGGTGGAGGGGGAGCCGATCAGCCCCAGCATTTT. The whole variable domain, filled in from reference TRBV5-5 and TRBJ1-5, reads DAGVTQSPTHLIKTRGQQVTLRCSPISGHKSVSWYQQVLGQGPQFIFQYYEKEERGRGNFPDRFSARQFPNYSSELNVNALLLGDSALYLCASSFGGGGADQPQHFGDGTRLSIL.

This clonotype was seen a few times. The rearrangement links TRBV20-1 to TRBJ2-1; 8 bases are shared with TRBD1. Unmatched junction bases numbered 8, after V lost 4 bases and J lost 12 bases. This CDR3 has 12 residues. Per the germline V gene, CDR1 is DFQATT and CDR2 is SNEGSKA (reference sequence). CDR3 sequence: CSANTDREAQFF. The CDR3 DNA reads TGCAGTGCTAACACGGACAGGGAGGCGCAGTTCTTC.

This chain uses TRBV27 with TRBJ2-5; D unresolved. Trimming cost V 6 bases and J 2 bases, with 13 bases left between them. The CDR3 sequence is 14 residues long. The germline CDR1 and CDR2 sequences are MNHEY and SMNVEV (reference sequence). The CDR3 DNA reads TGTGCCAGCAGCCGAACTCGTAAACAAGAGACCCAGTACTTC. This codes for CASSRTRKQETQYF.

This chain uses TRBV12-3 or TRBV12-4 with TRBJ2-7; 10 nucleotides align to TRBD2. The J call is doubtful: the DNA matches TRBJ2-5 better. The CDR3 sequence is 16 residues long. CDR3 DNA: TGTGCCAGCAGGAAACCAGCGGGAGGGCCCGGGGAGACCCAGTACTTC. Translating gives CASRKPAGGPGETQYF.

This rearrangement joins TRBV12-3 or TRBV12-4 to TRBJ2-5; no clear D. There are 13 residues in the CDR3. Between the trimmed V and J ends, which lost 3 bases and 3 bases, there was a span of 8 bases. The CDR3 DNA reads TGTGCCAGCAGTTTTACGGGTAAAGAGACCCAGTACTTC. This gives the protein CASSFTGKETQYF.

CDR3 protein: CASSPGTSFQETQYF. Here the CDR3 DNA reads TGCGCCAGCAGCCCCGGGACTAGTTTTCAAGAGACCCAGTACTTC. This chain connects TRBV5-1 to TRBJ2-5; 8 nucleotides line up with TRBD2. V gave up 4 bases and J gave up 2 bases; unmatched junction bases: 7. Germline V gene lookup returns CDR1 SGHRS and CDR2 YFSETQ. The CDR3 covers 15 residues.

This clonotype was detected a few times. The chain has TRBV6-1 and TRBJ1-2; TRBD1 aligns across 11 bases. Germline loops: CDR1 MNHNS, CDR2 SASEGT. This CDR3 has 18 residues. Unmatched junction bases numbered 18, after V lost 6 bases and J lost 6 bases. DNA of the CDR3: TGTGCCAGCAGCACCGGGACAGGGGGTCGCGGAATGTGGGATGGCTACACCTTC. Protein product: CASSTGTGGRGMWDGYTF.

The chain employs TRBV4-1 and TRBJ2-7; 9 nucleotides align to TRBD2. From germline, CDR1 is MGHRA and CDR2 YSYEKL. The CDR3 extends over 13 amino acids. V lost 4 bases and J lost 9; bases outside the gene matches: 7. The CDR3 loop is CASSRTGAGGQYF. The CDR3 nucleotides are TGCGCCAGCAGCCGTACCGGAGCGGGGGGGCAGTACTTC.

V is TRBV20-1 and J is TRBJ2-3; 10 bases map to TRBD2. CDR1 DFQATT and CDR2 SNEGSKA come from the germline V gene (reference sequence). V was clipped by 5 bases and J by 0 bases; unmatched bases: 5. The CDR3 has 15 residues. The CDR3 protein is CSALYSGGSTDTQYF. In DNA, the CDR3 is TGCAGTGCTCTTTATAGCGGGGGGAGCACAGATACGCAGTATTTT.

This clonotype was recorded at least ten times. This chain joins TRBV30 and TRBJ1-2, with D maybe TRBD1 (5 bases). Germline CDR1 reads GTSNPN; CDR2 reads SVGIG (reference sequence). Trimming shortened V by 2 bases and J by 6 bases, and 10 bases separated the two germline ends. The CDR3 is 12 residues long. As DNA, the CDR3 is TGTGCCTGGAGTCTAAACAGGCATGGCTACACCTTC. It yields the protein CAWSLNRHGYTF.

CDR3 residues: CASSQEGSGRGYNEQFF. The CDR3 region has the DNA TGCGCCAGCAGCCAAGAGGGGAGCGGGAGGGGCTACAATGAGCAGTTCTTC. This chain connects TRBV4-1 to TRBJ2-1; 10 bases match TRBD2. V was clipped by 0 bases and J by 3 bases; unmatched bases: 5. The CDR3 consists of 17 residues. Germline CDR1 and CDR2: MGHRA and YSYEKL.

As DNA, the CDR3 is TGTGCCAGCAGCTTACAGACCTTCAGCACAGATACGCAGTATTTT. It yields the protein CASSLQTFSTDTQYF. V and J are TRBV7-2 and TRBJ2-3; the D is unclear. With 2 bases removed from V and 0 bases from J, the gap between germline ends came to 9 bases. Germline lookup yields CDR1 SGHTA and CDR2 FQGNSA. This CDR3 spans 15 amino acids.

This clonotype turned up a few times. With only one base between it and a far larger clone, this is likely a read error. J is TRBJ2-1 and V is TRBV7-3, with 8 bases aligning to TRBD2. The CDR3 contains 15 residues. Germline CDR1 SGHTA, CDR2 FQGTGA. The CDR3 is CASSPGTSSYNEQVF. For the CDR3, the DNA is TGTGCCAGCAGCCCCGGGACTAGTTCCTACAATGAGCAGGTCTTC.

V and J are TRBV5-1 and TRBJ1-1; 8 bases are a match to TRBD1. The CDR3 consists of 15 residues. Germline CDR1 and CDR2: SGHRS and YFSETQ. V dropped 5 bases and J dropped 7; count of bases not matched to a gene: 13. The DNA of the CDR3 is TGCGCCAGCAGACTAACAGGGGGGGCTGCCCATGAAGCTTTCTTT. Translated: CASRLTGGAAHEAFF.

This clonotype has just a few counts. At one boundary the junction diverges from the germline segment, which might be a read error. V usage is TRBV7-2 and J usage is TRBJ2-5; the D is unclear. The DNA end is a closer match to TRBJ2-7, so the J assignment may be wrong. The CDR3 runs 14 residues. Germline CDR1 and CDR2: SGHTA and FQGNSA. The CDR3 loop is CDSSVPIVGYEQYF. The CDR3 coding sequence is TGTGACAGCAGCGTACCCATCGTGGGCTACGAGCAGTACTTC.

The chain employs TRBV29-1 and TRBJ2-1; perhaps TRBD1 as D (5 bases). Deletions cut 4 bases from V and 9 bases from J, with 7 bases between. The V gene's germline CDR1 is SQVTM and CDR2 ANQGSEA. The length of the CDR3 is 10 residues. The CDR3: CSVGQGEQFF. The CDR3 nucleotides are TGCAGCGTTGGCCAGGGTGAGCAGTTCTTC.

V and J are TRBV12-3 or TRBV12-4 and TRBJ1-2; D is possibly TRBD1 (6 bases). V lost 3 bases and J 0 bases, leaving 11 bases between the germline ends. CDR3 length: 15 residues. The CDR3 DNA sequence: TGTGCCAGCAGTTTGGTGACAGGCGCTAACTATGGCTACACCTTC. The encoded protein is CASSLVTGANYGYTF.

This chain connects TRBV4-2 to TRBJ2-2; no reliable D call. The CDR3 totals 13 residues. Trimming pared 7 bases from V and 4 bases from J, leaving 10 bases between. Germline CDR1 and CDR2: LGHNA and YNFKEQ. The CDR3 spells CASISTGTGELFF. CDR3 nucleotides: TGTGCCAGCATATCAACGGGCACCGGGGAGCTGTTTTTT.

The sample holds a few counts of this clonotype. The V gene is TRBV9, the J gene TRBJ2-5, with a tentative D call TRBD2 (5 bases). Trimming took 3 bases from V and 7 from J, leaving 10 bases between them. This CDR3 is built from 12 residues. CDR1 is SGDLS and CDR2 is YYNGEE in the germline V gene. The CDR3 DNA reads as TGTGCCAGCAGCGCAGAGGGCGGGACCCAGTACTTC. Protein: CASSAEGGTQYF. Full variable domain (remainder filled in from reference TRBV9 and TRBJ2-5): DSGVTQTPKHLITATGQRVTLRCSPRSGDLSVYWYQQSLDQGLQFLIQYYNGEERAKGNILERFSAQQFPDLHSELNLSSLELGDSALYFCASSAEGGTQYFGPGTRLLVL.

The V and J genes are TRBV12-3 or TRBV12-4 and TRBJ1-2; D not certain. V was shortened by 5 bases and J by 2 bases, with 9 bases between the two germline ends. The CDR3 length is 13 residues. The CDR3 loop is CASSRTLNYGYTF. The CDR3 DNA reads TGTGCCAGCAGTCGGACCCTGAACTATGGCTACACCTTC.

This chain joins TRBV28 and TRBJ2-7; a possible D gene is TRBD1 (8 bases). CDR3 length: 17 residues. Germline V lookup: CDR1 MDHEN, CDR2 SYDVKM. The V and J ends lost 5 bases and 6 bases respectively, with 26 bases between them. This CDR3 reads CASSPHPQGEGLGEQYF. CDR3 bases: TGTGCCAGCAGTCCACACCCACAGGGGGAGGGATTGGGCGAGCAGTACTTC.

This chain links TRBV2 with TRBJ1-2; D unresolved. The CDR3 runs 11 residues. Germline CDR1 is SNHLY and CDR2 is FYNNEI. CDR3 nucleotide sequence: TGTGGTCAGTTGGTCATATATGGCTACACCTTC. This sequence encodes CGQLVIYGYTF. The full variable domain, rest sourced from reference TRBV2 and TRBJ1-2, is EPEVTQTPSHQVTQMGQEVILRCVPISNHLYFYWYRQILGQKVEFLVSFYNNEISEKSEIFDDQFSVERPDGSNFTLKIRSTKLEDSAMYFCGQLVIYGYTFGSGTRLTVV.

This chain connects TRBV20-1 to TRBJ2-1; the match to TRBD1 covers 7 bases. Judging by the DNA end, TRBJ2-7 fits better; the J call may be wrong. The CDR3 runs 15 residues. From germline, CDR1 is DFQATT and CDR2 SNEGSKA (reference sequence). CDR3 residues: CSATQRDRAYNEQYF. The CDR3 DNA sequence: TGCAGTGCTACGCAGAGGGACAGAGCCTACAATGAGCAGTACTTC.

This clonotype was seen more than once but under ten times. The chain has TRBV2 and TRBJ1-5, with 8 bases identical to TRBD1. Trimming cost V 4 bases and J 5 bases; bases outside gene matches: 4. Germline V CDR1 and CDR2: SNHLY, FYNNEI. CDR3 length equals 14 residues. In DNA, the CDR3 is TGTGCCAGCAGTGGCGACAGGGGTTATCAGCCCCAGCATTTT. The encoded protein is CASSGDRGYQPQHF.

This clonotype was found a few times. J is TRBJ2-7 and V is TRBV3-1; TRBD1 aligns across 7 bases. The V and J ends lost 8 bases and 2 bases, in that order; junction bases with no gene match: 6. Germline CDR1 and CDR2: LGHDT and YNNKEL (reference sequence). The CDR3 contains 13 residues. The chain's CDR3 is CASGQEATYEQYF. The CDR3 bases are TGTGCCAGCGGACAGGAGGCTACCTACGAGCAGTACTTC.

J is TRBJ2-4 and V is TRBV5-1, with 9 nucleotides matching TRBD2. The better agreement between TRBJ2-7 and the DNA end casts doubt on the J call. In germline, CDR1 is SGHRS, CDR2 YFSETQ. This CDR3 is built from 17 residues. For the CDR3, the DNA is TGCGCCAGCAGCTTAATTAGCGGGGGAAAGACACATTACGAGCAGTACTTC. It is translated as CASSLISGGKTHYEQYF.

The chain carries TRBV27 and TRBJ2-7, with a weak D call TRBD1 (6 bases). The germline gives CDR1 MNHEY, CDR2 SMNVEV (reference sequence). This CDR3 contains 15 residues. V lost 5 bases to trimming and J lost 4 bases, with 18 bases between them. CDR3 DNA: TGTGCCAGCAGTACAAACAGGGCCCCAAGGTACGAGCAGTACTTC. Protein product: CASSTNRAPRYEQYF.

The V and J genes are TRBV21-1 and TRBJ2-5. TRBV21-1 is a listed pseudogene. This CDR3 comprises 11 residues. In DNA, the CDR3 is TGTGCCAGCATACCTGGGAATGAGCAGTACTTC. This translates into CASIPGNEQYF.

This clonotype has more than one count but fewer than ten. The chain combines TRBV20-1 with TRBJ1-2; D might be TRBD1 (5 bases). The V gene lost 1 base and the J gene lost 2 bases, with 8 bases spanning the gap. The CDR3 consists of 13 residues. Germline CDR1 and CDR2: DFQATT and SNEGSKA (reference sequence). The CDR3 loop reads CSARVSGNYGYTF. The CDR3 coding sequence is TGCAGTGCTAGAGTTTCAGGGAACTATGGCTACACCTTC.